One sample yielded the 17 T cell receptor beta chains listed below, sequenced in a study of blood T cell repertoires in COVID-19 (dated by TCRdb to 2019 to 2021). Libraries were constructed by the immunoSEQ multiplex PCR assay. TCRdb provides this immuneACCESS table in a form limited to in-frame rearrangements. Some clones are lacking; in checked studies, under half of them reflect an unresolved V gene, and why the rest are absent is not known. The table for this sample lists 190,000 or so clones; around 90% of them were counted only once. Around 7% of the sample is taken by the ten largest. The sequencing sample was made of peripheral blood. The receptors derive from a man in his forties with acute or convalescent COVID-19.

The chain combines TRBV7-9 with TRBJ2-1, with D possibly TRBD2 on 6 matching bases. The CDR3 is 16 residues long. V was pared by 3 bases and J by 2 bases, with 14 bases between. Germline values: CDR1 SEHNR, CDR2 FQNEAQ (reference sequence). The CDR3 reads CASSFGRSGPYNEQFF. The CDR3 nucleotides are TGTGCCAGCAGCTTTGGAAGGAGCGGGCCCTACAATGAGCAGTTCTTC.

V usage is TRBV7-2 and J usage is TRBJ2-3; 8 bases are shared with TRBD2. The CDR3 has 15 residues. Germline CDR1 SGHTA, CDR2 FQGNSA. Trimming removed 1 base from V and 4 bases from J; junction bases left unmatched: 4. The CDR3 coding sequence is TGTGCCAGCAGCTTAGGGCTAGCGGGCCCAGATACGCAGTATTTT. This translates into CASSLGLAGPDTQYF. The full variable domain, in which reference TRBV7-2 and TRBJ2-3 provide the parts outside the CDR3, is GAGVSQSPSNKVTEKGKDVELRCDPISGHTALYWYRQSLGQGLEFLIYFQGNSAPDKSGLPSDRFSAERTGGSVSTLTIQRTQQEDSAVYLCASSLGLAGPDTQYFGPGTRLTVL.

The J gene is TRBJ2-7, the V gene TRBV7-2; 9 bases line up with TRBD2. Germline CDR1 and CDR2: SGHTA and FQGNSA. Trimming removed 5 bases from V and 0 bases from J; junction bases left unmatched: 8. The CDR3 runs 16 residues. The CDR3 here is CASSPSGAVGSYEQYF. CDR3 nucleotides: TGTGCCAGCAGCCCTAGCGGGGCCGTGGGCTCCTACGAGCAGTACTTC.

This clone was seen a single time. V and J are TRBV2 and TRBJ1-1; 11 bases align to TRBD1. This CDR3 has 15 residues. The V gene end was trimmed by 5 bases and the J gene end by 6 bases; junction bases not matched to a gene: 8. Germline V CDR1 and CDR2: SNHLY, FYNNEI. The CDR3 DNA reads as TGTGCCAGCAGTAGGGACAGGGGGAATTTTGCTGAAGCTTTCTTT. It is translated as CASSRDRGNFAEAFF.

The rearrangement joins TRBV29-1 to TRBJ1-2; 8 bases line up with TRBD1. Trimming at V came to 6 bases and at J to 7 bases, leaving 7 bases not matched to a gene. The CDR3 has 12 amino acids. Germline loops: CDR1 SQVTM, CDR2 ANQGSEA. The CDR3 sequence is CSVVDRASGYTF. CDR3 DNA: TGCAGCGTGGTGGACAGGGCATCTGGCTACACCTTC.

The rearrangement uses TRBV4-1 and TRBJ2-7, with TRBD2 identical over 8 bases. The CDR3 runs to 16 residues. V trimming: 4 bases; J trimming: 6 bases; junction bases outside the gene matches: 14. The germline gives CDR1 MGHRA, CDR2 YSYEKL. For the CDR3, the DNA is TGCGCCAGCAGCCCCAGTCGGCAGCGGGGGAGTTTCGAGCAGTACTTC. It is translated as CASSPSRQRGSFEQYF.

The CDR3 sequence is CASSLGPGLQQPQHF. For the CDR3, the DNA is TGTGCCAGCAGCTTGGGTCCGGGGTTGCAGCAGCCCCAGCATTTT. The chain uses TRBV5-6 and TRBJ1-5; D gene unclear. V was shortened by 0 bases and J by 7 bases, with 14 bases between the two germline ends. The CDR3 runs to 15 residues. CDR1 SGHDT and CDR2 YYEEEE come from the germline V gene.

The DNA of the CDR3 is TGTGCCAGCAGTTACTCGACCCGGACAGCTGGTGGAGCTTTCTTT. It encodes CASSYSTRTAGGAFF. The rearrangement links TRBV6-2 or TRBV6-3 to TRBJ1-1; tentatively, D is TRBD1 (6 bases). This CDR3 contains 15 residues. The V end lost 0 bases, the J end lost 10 bases, and 18 bases lay between the germline ends. In germline, CDR1 is MNHEY, CDR2 SVGEGT.

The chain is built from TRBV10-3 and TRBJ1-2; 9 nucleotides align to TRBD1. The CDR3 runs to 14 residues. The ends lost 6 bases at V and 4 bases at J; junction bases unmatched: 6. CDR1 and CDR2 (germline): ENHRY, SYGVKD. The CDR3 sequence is CAIRLQGATYGYTF. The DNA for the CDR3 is TGTGCCATCAGGTTACAGGGGGCTACCTATGGCTACACCTTC.

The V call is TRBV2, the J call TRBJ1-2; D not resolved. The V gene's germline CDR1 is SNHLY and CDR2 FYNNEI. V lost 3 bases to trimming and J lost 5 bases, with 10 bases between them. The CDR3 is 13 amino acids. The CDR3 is CASSDGRLYGYTF. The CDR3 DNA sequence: TGTGCCAGCAGTGATGGCAGGTTATATGGCTACACCTTC.

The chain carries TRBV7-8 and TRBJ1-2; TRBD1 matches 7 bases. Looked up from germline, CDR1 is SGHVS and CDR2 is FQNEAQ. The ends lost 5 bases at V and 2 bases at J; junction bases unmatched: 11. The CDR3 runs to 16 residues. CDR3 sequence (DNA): TGTGCCAGCAGCACGAGGACAGGCCCCCGAAACTATGGCTACACCTTC. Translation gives CASSTRTGPRNYGYTF.

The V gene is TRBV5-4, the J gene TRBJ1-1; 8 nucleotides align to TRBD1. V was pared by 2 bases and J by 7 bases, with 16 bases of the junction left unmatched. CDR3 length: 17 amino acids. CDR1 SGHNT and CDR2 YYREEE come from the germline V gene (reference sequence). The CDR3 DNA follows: TGTGCCAGCAGCTTATATTTGTCGGCAGGGGGCGGAGGTGAAGCTTTCTTT. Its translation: CASSLYLSAGGGGEAFF. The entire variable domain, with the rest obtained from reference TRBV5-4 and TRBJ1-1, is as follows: ETGVTQSPTHLIKTRGQQVTLRCSSQSGHNTVSWYQQALGQGPQFIFQYYREEENGRGNFPPRFSGLQFPNYSSELNVNALELDDSALYLCASSLYLSAGGGGEAFFGQGTRLTVV.

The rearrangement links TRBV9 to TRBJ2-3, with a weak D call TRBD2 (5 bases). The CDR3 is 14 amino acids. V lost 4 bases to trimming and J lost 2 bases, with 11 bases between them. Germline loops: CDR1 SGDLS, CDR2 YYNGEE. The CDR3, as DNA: TGTGCCAGCAGCCTTCGTGACTACACAGATACGCAGTATTTT. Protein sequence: CASSLRDYTDTQYF.

The CDR3 coding sequence is TGTGCCACCAGCAGAGAGGGGACTAGCAATGAGCAGTTCTTC. This sequence encodes CATSREGTSNEQFF. This rearrangement joins TRBV15 to TRBJ2-1; the match to TRBD2 covers 8 bases. With V trimmed by 0 bases and J by 6 bases, 1 base remained unmatched. This CDR3 is built from 14 residues. Germline V gene data show CDR1 as LNHNV and CDR2 as YYDKDF (reference sequence).

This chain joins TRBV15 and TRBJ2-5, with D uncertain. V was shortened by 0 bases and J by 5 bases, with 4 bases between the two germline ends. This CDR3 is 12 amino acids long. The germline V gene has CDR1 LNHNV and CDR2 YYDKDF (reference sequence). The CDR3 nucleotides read TGTGCCACCAGCAGAGATATGGAGACCCAGTACTTC. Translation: CATSRDMETQYF.

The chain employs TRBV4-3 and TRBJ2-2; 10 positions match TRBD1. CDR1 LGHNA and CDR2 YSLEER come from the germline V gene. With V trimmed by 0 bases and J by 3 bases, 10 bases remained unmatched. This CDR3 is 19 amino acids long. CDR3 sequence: CASSQDGRTGQGYTGELFF. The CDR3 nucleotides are TGCGCCAGCAGCCAAGATGGGAGAACGGGACAGGGGTACACCGGGGAGCTGTTTTTT.

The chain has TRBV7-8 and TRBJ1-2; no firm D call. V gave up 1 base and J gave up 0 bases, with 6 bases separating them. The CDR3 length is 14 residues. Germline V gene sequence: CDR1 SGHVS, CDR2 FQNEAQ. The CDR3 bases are TGTGCCAGCAGCTTAGGTCTAACTAACTATGGCTACACCTTC. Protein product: CASSLGLTNYGYTF.